This T cell receptor (beta chain) is from a study of human T cells and chemical hapten exposure. Overall study results and limits: The number of TCRs above 1 in 1000 frequency did not change after DPC sensitization.

Described time point: patch test 2, 6 weeks after DPC sensitization. The treatment: therapeutic diphenylcyclopropenone sensitization with weekly scalp DPC. The germline V gene encodes CDR1 SEHNR and CDR2 FQNEAQ (reference sequence). V dropped 5 bases and J dropped 7; count of bases not matched to a gene: 6. The CDR3 covers 15 residues. Methods used by the authors: Samples had a median of around 96,000 TCRs, ranging roughly 20,000 to 700,000. One entry per CDR3 protein, called by TCRdb with MiXCR from the RACE reads. The V and J calls come from TCRdb's annotation, not from the publication. The repertoire holds more than 80,000 distinct CDR3 sequences, around 9.3% seen once, with about 5% in the top ten. This clonotype was seen only a few times. The antigen is unknown.

The chain carries TRBV7-9 and TRBJ2-1; 12 nucleotides agree with TRBD2. This receptor was identified in a woman aged 45-65 years with alopecia areata. Some clones in this sample may be carry-over from other donors' samples. The sample consisted of whole blood, taken in connection with sensitization to the hapten diphenylcyclopropenone (DPC). CDR3 sequence: CASSTRTSGKNEQFF. For the CDR3, the DNA is TGTGCCAGCAGCACACGGACTAGCGGGAAGAATGAGCAGTTCTTC. Variable domain in full (rest from reference TRBV7-9 and TRBJ2-1): DTGVSQNPRHKITKRGQNVTFRCDPISEHNRLYWYRQTLGQGPEFLTYFQNEAQLEKSRLLSDRFSAERPKGSFSTLEIQRTEQGDSAMYLCASSTRTSGKNEQFFGPGTRLTVL.